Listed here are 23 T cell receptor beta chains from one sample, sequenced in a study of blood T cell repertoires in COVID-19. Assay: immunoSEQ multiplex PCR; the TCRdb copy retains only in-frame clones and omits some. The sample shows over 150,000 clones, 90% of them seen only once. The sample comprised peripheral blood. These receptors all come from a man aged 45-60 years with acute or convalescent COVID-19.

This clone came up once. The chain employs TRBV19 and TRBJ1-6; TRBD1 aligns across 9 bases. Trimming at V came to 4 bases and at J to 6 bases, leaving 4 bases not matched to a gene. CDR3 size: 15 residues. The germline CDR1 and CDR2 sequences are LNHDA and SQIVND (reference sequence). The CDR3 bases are TGTGCCAGTAGTACATGGACAGGGGCTAATTCACCCCTCCACTTT. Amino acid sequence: CASSTWTGANSPLHF.

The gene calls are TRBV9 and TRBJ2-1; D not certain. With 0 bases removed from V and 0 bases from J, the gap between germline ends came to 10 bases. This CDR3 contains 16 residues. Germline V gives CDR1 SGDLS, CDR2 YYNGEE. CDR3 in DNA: TGTGCCAGCAGCGTAGTAGACACCAGCTCCTACAATGAGCAGTTCTTC. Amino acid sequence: CASSVVDTSSYNEQFF.

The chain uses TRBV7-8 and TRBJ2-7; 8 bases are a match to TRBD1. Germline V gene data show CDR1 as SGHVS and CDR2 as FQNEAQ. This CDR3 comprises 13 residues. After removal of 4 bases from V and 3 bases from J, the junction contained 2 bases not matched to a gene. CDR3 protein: CASSWDRNYEQYV. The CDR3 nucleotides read TGTGCCAGCAGCTGGGACAGGAACTACGAGCAGTACGTC.

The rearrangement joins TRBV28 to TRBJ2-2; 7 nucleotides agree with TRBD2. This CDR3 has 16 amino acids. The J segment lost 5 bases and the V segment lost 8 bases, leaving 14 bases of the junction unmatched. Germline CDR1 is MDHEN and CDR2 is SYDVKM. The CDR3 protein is CASRDPQRLATGELFF. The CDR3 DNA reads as TGTGCCAGCCGGGATCCTCAAAGACTAGCAACCGGGGAGCTGTTTTTT.

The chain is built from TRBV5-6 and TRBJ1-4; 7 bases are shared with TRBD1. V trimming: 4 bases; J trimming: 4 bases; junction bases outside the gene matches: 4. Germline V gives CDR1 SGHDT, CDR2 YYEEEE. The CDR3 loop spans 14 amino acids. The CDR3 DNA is TGTGCCAGCAGCCTGGGACAGAGTAATGAAAAACTGTTTTTT. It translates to CASSLGQSNEKLFF. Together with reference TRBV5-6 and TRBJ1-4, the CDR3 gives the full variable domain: DAGVTQSPTHLIKTRGQQVTLRCSPKSGHDTVSWYQQALGQGPQFIFQYYEEEERQRGNFPDRFSGHQFPNYSSELNVNALLLGDSALYLCASSLGQSNEKLFFGSGTQLSVL.

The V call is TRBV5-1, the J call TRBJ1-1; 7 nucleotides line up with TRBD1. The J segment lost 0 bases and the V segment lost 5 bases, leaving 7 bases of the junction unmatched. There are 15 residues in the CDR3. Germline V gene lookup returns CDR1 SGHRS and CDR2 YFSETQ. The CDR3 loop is CASRTSDRLNTEAFF. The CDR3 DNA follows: TGCGCCAGCAGAACCTCGGACAGGTTGAACACTGAAGCTTTCTTT.

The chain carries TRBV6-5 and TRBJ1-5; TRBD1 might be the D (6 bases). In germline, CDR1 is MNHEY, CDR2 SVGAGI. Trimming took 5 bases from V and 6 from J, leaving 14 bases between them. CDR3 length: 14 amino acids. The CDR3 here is CASSIGQFAQPQHF. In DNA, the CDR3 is TGTGCCAGCAGTATCGGACAGTTTGCTCAGCCCCAGCATTTT.

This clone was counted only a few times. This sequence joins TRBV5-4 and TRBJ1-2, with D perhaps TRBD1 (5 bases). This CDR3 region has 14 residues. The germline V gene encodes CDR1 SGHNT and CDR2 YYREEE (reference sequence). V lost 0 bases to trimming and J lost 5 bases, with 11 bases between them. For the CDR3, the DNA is TGTGCCAGCAGCTTGGCCGGGACTGATTATGGCTACACCTTC. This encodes CASSLAGTDYGYTF.

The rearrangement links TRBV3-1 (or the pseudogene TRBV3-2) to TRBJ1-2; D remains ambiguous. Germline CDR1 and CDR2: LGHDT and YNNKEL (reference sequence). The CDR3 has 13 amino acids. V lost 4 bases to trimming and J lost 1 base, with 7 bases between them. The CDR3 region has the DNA TGTGCCAGCAGCCCACATCTTAACTATGGCTACACCTTC. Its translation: CASSPHLNYGYTF.

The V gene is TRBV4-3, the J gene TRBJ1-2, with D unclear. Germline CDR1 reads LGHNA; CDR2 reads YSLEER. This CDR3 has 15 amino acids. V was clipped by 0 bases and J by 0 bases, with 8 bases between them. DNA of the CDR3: TGCGCCAGCAGCCAAGATCTTAGTCCTAACTATGGCTACACCTTC. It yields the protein CASSQDLSPNYGYTF.

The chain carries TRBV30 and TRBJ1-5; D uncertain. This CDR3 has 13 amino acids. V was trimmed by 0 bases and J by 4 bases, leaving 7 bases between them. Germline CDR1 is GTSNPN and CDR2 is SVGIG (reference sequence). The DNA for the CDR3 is TGTGCCTGGAGTGTCGGAGAAAATCAGCCCCAGCATTTT. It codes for CAWSVGENQPQHF.

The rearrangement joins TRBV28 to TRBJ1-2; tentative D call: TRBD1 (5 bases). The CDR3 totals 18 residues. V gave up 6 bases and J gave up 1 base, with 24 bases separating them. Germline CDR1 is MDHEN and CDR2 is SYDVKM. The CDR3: CASSRDDSSPLDNYGYTF. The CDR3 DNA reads TGTGCCAGCAGCAGAGACGACAGTTCGCCCTTAGATAACTATGGCTACACCTTC.

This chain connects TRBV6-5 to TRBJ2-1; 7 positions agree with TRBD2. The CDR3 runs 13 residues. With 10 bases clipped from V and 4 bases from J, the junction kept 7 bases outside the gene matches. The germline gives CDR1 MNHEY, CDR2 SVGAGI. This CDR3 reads CATTGTTYNEQFF. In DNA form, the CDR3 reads TGTGCCACCACCGGGACTACTTACAATGAGCAGTTCTTC.

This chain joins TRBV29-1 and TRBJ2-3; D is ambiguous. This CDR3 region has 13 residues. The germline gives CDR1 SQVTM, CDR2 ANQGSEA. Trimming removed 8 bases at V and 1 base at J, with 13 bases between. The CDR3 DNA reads TGCAGCTCACTCAAATTCCGCACAGATACGCAGTATTTT. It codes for CSSLKFRTDTQYF.

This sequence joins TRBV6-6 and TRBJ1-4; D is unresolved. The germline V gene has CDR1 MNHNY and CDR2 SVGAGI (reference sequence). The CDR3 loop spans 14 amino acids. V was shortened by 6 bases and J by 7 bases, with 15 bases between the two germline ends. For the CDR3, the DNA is TGTGCCAGCAGAGAGGGAGGGTTTTCTGAAAAACTGTTTTTT. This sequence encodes CASREGGFSEKLFF.

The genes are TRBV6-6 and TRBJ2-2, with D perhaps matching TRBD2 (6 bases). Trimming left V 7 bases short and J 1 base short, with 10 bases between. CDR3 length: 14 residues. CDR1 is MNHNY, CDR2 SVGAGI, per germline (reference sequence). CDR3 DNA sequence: TGTGCCAGCATGCCGGGACTGAACACCGGGGAGCTGTTTTTT. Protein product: CASMPGLNTGELFF.

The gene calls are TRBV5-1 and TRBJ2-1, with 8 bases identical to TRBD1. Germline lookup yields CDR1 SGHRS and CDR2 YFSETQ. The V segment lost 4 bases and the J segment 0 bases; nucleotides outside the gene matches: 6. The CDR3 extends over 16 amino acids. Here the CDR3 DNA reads TGCGCCAGCAGCATACTACAGGGGGACTCCTACAATGAGCAGTTCTTC. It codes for CASSILQGDSYNEQFF.

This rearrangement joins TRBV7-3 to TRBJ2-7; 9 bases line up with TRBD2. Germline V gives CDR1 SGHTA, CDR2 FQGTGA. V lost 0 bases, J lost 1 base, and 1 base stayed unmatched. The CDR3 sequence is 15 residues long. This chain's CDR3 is CASSLTAGGSYEQYF. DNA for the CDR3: TGTGCCAGCAGCTTAACGGCGGGAGGGTCCTACGAGCAGTACTTC.

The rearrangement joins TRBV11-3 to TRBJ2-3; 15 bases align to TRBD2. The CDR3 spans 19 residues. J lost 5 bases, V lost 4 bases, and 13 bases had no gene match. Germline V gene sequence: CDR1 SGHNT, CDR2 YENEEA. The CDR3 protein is CASSSGLAGGQGRGDTQYF. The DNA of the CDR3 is TGTGCCAGCAGCTCGGGACTAGCGGGGGGCCAGGGTAGAGGAGATACGCAGTATTTT.

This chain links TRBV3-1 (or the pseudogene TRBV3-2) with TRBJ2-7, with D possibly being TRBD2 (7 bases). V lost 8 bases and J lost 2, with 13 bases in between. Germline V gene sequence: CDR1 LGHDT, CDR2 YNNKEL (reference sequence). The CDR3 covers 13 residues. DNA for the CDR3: TGTGCCAGCGGAGGGGGGGCAACCTACGAGCAGTACGTC. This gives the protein CASGGGATYEQYV.

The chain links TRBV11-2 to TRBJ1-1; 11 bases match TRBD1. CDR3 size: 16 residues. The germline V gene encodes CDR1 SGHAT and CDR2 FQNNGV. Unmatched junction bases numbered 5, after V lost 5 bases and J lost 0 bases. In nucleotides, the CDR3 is TGTGCCAGCAGCAAAGGACAGGGGGCTTTGAACACTGAAGCTTTCTTT. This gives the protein CASSKGQGALNTEAFF.

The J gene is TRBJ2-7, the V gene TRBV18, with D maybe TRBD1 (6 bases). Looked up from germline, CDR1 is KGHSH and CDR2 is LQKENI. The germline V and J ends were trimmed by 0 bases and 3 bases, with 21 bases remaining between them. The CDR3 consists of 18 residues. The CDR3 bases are TGTGCCAGCTCACCACCCGGACAGACCCGCGGACCCCGCTACGAGCAGTACTTC. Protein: CASSPPGQTRGPRYEQYF.

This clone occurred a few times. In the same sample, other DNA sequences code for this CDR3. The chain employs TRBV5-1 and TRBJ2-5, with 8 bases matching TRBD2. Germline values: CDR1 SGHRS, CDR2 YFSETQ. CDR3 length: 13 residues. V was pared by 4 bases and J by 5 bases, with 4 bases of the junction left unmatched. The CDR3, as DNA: TGCGCCAGCAGCCTGAGCGGGAGTGAGACCCAGTACTTC. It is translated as CASSLSGSETQYF.